Each of the 25 T cell receptor beta chains below was sequenced from the same sample in a study of OX40 agonist ivuxolimab in advanced cancers. The protocol was immunoSEQ multiplex PCR, while the TCRdb copy is restricted to in-frame clones and leaves out a portion. The table shows about 61,000 clones, with over 75% occurring only once. Specimen: CD4+ or CD8+ T cells sorted from blood, collected in a trial of the OX40 agonist ivuxolimab. The receptors were sampled from an adult with an advanced solid tumor such as melanoma, head and neck, liver or kidney cancer.

This chain connects TRBV5-6 to TRBJ1-3; tentatively, D is TRBD1 (6 bases). The CDR3 loop spans 15 amino acids. V dropped 0 bases and J dropped 1 base, with 8 bases sitting between them. Looked up from germline, CDR1 is SGHDT and CDR2 is YYEEEE. The chain's CDR3 is CASSLEGGSGNTIYF. CDR3 DNA sequence: TGTGCCAGCAGCTTGGAAGGGGGTTCTGGAAACACCATATATTTT.

The gene calls are TRBV7-9 and TRBJ2-7; the D call may be TRBD1 or TRBD2 (5 bases each). The V end lost 6 bases, the J end lost 9 bases, and 21 bases lay between the germline ends. The CDR3 contains 14 residues. Per germline, CDR1 SEHNR and CDR2 FQNEAQ (reference sequence). The DNA of the CDR3 is TGTGCCAGCAGTTCCTCGTTATTGGGGACCGGGCAGTACTTC. Protein product: CASSSSLLGTGQYF.

The rearrangement links TRBV28 to TRBJ2-5; 10 nucleotides align to TRBD1. The DNA end lines up better with TRBJ2-7; the J call may be wrong. This CDR3 region has 15 residues. Per germline, CDR1 MDHEN and CDR2 SYDVKM. This CDR3 reads CASSNIPGQGSEQYF. The CDR3 coding sequence is TGTGCCAGCAGTAACATCCCGGGACAGGGGTCCGAGCAGTACTTC.

V and J are TRBV7-9 and TRBJ2-2; possible D gene TRBD1, 5 bases. The CDR3 runs to 15 residues. CDR1 and CDR2 from the germline V gene are SEHNR and FQNEAQ (reference sequence). Trimming stripped 5 bases from V and 0 bases from J, with 10 bases between. The CDR3 protein is CASSLGQANTGELFF. Here the CDR3 DNA reads TGTGCCAGCAGCCTCGGACAAGCGAACACCGGGGAGCTGTTTTTT.

The rearrangement joins TRBV13 to TRBJ2-3, with a possible D match to TRBD2 (6 bases). Germline-derived CDR1 and CDR2 are PRHDT and FYEKMQ (reference sequence). The V end was cut by 5 bases, the J end by 4 bases, with 16 bases between. This CDR3 is 15 amino acids long. This CDR3 is CASSNPSEVPDTQYF. CDR3 sequence (DNA): TGTGCCAGCAGCAATCCTAGCGAGGTCCCAGATACGCAGTATTTT.

This chain connects TRBV6-6 to TRBJ2-3; D is ambiguous. The CDR3 contains 15 residues. V lost 1 base to trimming and J lost 3 bases, with 11 bases between them. Germline CDR1 MNHNY, CDR2 SVGAGI (reference sequence). CDR3 region: CASSYYTGGTDTQYF. DNA for the CDR3: TGTGCCAGCAGTTACTATACGGGTGGTACAGATACGCAGTATTTT.

The V gene is TRBV18, the J gene TRBJ2-2, with D hard to call. This CDR3 is built from 13 residues. Germline values: CDR1 KGHSH, CDR2 LQKENI. The ends were cut back, 3 bases at V and 7 bases at J, with 9 bases in the middle. As DNA, the CDR3 is TGTGCCAGCTCACCCGGCTGGGACGGGGAGCTGTTTTTT. The encoded protein is CASSPGWDGELFF. The full variable domain, its missing parts supplied by reference TRBV18 and TRBJ2-2, is NAGVMQNPRHLVRRRGQEARLRCSPMKGHSHVYWYRQLPEEGLKFMVYLQKENIIDESGMPKERFSAEFPKEGPSILRIQQVVRGDSAAYFCASSPGWDGELFFGEGSRLTVL.

The chain links TRBV10-2 to TRBJ1-2, with 9 positions matching TRBD1. The junction had 6 bases not matched to a gene; V was cut back by 6 bases and J by 4 bases. Germline-derived CDR1 and CDR2 are WSHSY and SAAADI. The CDR3 has 14 residues. The CDR3 protein is CASSTGGAGYGYTF. The DNA of the CDR3 is TGCGCCAGCAGCACAGGGGGCGCGGGCTATGGCTACACCTTC.

This clone was seen more than once but under ten times. The same CDR3 arises from other DNA sequences in this sample as well. The CDR3, as DNA: TGTGCCAGCAGTTTATCACGGGATAGCTCCTACGAGCAGTACTTC. Residues: CASSLSRDSSYEQYF. This chain uses TRBV27 with TRBJ2-7; weak D call: TRBD2 (5 bases). Looked up from germline, CDR1 is MNHEY and CDR2 is SMNVEV (reference sequence). CDR3 length: 15 amino acids. Trimming stripped 0 bases from V and 0 bases from J, with 9 bases between.

This sequence joins TRBV30 and TRBJ2-5; D might be TRBD1 (6 bases). From germline, CDR1 is GTSNPN and CDR2 SVGIG (reference sequence). V was trimmed by 3 bases and J by 2 bases, leaving 13 bases between them. This CDR3 region has 14 residues. CDR3 loop: CAWSAGQTQETQYF. The CDR3 DNA sequence: TGTGCCTGGAGCGCCGGACAGACTCAAGAGACCCAGTACTTC.

Notes on this clone: The sample has other DNA sequences that encode this CDR3 too. In DNA form, the CDR3 reads TGTGCCAGCAGCTCCGGGACAGGGGGCTACGAGCAGTACTTC. Amino acid sequence: CASSSGTGGYEQYF. The chain recombines TRBV11-2 with TRBJ2-7, with TRBD1 matching over 11 bases. Germline loops: CDR1 SGHAT, CDR2 FQNNGV. The CDR3 has 14 amino acids. The J segment lost 3 bases and the V segment lost 4 bases, leaving 2 bases of the junction unmatched.

In its sample, this clone was seen a few times. V gene TRBV29-1 combines with J gene TRBJ1-1; D not resolved. The CDR3 is made up of 11 amino acids. The germline V and J ends were trimmed by 0 bases and 4 bases, with 3 bases remaining between them. Germline V lookup: CDR1 SQVTM, CDR2 ANQGSEA. The CDR3 DNA sequence: TGCAGCGTTGAAGATCCCACTGAAGCTTTCTTT. It codes for CSVEDPTEAFF.

The chain links TRBV5-4 to TRBJ2-1, with 8 bases fitting TRBD1. V was clipped by 4 bases and J by 9 bases; unmatched bases: 9. Germline V lookup: CDR1 SGHNT, CDR2 YYREEE (reference sequence). The CDR3 runs to 14 residues. CDR3 nucleotides: TGTGCCAGCAGCCTGGACAGGGCCGTCGGTGAGCAGTTCTTC. Translation gives CASSLDRAVGEQFF. Looking up the rest from reference TRBV5-4 and TRBJ2-1 gives the full variable domain: ETGVTQSPTHLIKTRGQQVTLRCSSQSGHNTVSWYQQALGQGPQFIFQYYREEENGRGNFPPRFSGLQFPNYSSELNVNALELDDSALYLCASSLDRAVGEQFFGPGTRLTVL.

The genes are TRBV4-1 and TRBJ2-7; 7 nucleotides align to TRBD2. The CDR3 totals 15 residues. The germline gives CDR1 MGHRA, CDR2 YSYEKL. Trimming took 2 bases from V and 6 from J; bases not matched to a gene: 10. DNA of the CDR3: TGCGCCAGCAGCCAAAGTCCCCGCGGGAGTGGCGAGCAGTACTTC. Its translation is CASSQSPRGSGEQYF.

The chain combines TRBV10-2 with TRBJ2-1; 9 bases match TRBD2. Per germline, CDR1 WSHSY and CDR2 SAAADI. The CDR3 loop spans 15 amino acids. The ends lost 6 bases at V and 4 bases at J; junction bases unmatched: 7. DNA of the CDR3: TGCGCCAGCAGCTTACTAGCGGGCAGTTACAATGAGCAGTTCTTC. Protein product: CASSLLAGSYNEQFF.

The chain has TRBV27 and TRBJ2-7; TRBD2 aligns across 7 bases. CDR3 length equals 15 residues. Looked up from germline, CDR1 is MNHEY and CDR2 is SMNVEV (reference sequence). Trimming at V came to 0 bases and at J to 3 bases, leaving 5 bases not matched to a gene. Here the CDR3 DNA reads TGTGCCAGCAGTTTATCAGCGGGACTCATCTACGAGCAGTACTTC. This translates into CASSLSAGLIYEQYF.

The chain combines TRBV28 with TRBJ1-2; no firm D call. Germline CDR1 reads MDHEN; CDR2 reads SYDVKM. V lost 3 bases to trimming and J lost 8 bases, with 13 bases between them. The CDR3 is 13 amino acids. DNA for the CDR3: TGTGCCAGCAGTTTCATGTGGCCTGGAGGCTACACCTTC. This encodes CASSFMWPGGYTF.

This clone was seen only once. This rearrangement joins TRBV7-9 to TRBJ2-7; the match to TRBD1 covers 10 bases. Germline V CDR1 and CDR2: SEHNR, FQNEAQ (reference sequence). V dropped 4 bases and J dropped 5; count of bases not matched to a gene: 5. The CDR3 contains 14 residues. The CDR3 DNA reads TGTGCCAGCAGCTCCCGACAGGGGGCCCACGAGCAGTACTTC. This encodes CASSSRQGAHEQYF.

V and J are TRBV28 and TRBJ2-1; the D gene is possibly TRBD2 (5 bases). The V end was cut by 6 bases, the J end by 4 bases, with 13 bases between. Germline CDR1 is MDHEN and CDR2 is SYDVKM. CDR3 size: 14 residues. The CDR3 reads CASRQIGEYNEQFF. DNA of the CDR3: TGTGCCAGCAGACAAATCGGGGAATACAATGAGCAGTTCTTC.

This chain links TRBV11-3 with TRBJ2-3, with D possibly TRBD1 on 6 matching bases. Trimming removed 4 bases from V and 0 bases from J, with 11 bases in between. Germline V CDR1 and CDR2: SGHNT, YENEEA. CDR3 size: 15 residues. The CDR3 DNA reads TGTGCCAGCAGCTCAGGGACATCTAGCACAGATACGCAGTATTTT. Protein sequence: CASSSGTSSTDTQYF.

This clone was observed a single time. This chain connects TRBV4-2 to TRBJ2-2; D could derive from TRBD1 or TRBD2 (6 bases each). The CDR3 loop spans 17 amino acids. Germline V gives CDR1 LGHNA, CDR2 YNFKEQ. Trimming shortened V by 7 bases and J by 3 bases, and 21 bases separated the two germline ends. As DNA, the CDR3 is TGTGCCAGCACCCCGAGTCGGGGGCATGTTGACACCGGGGAGCTGTTTTTT. As protein: CASTPSRGHVDTGELFF.

The chain has TRBV5-1 and TRBJ1-1, with a possible D match to TRBD1 (5 bases). Germline V lookup: CDR1 SGHRS, CDR2 YFSETQ. The V and J ends lost 0 bases and 0 bases respectively, with 9 bases between them. This CDR3 region has 15 residues. The chain's CDR3 is CASSLAGTMNTEAFF. CDR3 bases: TGCGCCAGCAGCTTGGCGGGGACGATGAACACTGAAGCTTTCTTT.

This clone has just one count. The rearrangement links TRBV4-3 to TRBJ1-2; 9 nucleotides line up with TRBD1. This CDR3 region has 15 residues. V dropped 4 bases and J dropped 4; count of bases not matched to a gene: 7. Germline-derived CDR1 and CDR2 are LGHNA and YSLEER. The CDR3 here is CASSLQGALVYGYTF. The CDR3 DNA is TGCGCCAGCAGCCTACAGGGGGCGCTTGTCTATGGCTACACCTTC.

The gene calls are TRBV9 and TRBJ1-2; tentative D call: TRBD1 (6 bases). Trimming shortened V by 5 bases and J by 5 bases, and 13 bases separated the two germline ends. CDR3 length equals 13 residues. Germline V gives CDR1 SGDLS, CDR2 YYNGEE. The CDR3 protein is CASRGAAQYGYTF. CDR3 nucleotide sequence: TGTGCCAGCAGGGGGGCAGCTCAATATGGCTACACCTTC.

This sequence joins TRBV5-5 and TRBJ2-1; no definite D call. Germline values: CDR1 SGHKS, CDR2 YYEKEE (reference sequence). The CDR3 has 15 residues. Deletions cut 1 base from V and 0 bases from J, with 8 bases between. The CDR3 here is CASSLTLSSYNEQFF. Written as DNA, the CDR3 is TGTGCCAGCAGCTTGACACTTAGCTCCTACAATGAGCAGTTCTTC.